This T cell receptor beta chain is from a study of regulatory T cells in long-lasting Graves disease. Study summary: Persistence in Graves' disease required over 5 years of antithyroid drugs plus positive TSH receptor antibodies. Overall study findings and caveats: Persistent disease samples used TRBV28, TRBJ1-2 and TRBJ2-5 preferentially. The study found persistent patients shared more public clonotypes (approximately 2,700) than new patients (approximately 970).

As for time point: persistent/refractory GD, antithyroid drugs over 5 years with positive TRAb. There was RNA extracted from PBMCs, and the TCR library was made from it. Graves' disease was diagnosed by American Thyroid Association guidelines. Researchers made TCR beta libraries by using iRepertoire HTBI primers and running Arm-PCR on CDR3 regions. TCRdb itself ran the multiplex PCR reads through MiXCR, one entry per CDR3 protein. The table lists a few hundred thousand distinct CDR3 sequences, roughly a fifth of them singletons. Germline lookup yields CDR1 MDHEN and CDR2 SYDVKM. V gave up 2 bases and J gave up 2 bases, with 13 bases separating them. CDR3 length: 15 amino acids. This clonotype occurred many times. The antigen is unknown.

This receptor was taken from a female donor with Graves disease. Sample: peripheral blood mononuclear cells (PBMCs), taken when the disease was refractory, from a patient treated with antithyroid drugs. The genes are TRBV28 and TRBJ2-7; D gene unclear. The CDR3 bases are TGTGCCAGCAGTTTAACGGCCAAGATCGCCTACGAGCAGTACTTC. Translation: CASSLTAKIAYEQYF.